This T cell receptor (beta chain) appears in the sequencing data of a study of blood T cell repertoires in COVID-19. TCRdb's copy holds only in-frame clones and misses some; the assay was immunoSEQ multiplex PCR. This sample has around 220,000 clones; about 93% occur once, and the top ten carry about 1.9%. The ends were cut back, 2 bases at V and 5 bases at J, with 15 bases in the middle. Germline CDR1 KGHSH, CDR2 LQKENI. CDR3 length: 15 amino acids. This chain joins TRBV18 and TRBJ1-2; D remains ambiguous. The source material was PBMCs or T cells enriched from blood (not recorded which). The source of this sequence is a woman aged 18-29 years who had recovered from COVID-19. The CDR3 loop reads CASSPGGRRLYGYTF. The CDR3 DNA reads TGTGCCAGCTCACCAGGAGGGCGGCGGCTATATGGCTACACCTTC. The variable domain in full, completed from reference TRBV18 and TRBJ1-2, reads NAGVMQNPRHLVRRRGQEARLRCSPMKGHSHVYWYRQLPEEGLKFMVYLQKENIIDESGMPKERFSAEFPKEGPSILRIQQVVRGDSAAYFCASSPGGRRLYGYTFGSGTRLTVV.